The 29 T cell receptor beta chains below come from one sample, sequenced in a study of early T cells in non-severe SARS-CoV-2 infection. TCRdb re-called the 5' RACE reads through MiXCR, storing one row per CDR3 protein. The top ten hold about 8% of the sample, which has 100,000 to 130,000 distinct CDR3 sequences, around 10% seen once. What was sequenced was whole blood. The receptors shown here come from an adult who was a healthcare worker with PCR-confirmed SARS-CoV-2 infection or an uninfected control (not recorded which).

This clonotype was seen at least ten times. The rearrangement links TRBV7-9 to TRBJ2-1; no firm D call. Trimming stripped 5 bases from V and 0 bases from J, with 17 bases between. From germline, CDR1 is SEHNR and CDR2 FQNEAQ (reference sequence). The CDR3 loop spans 17 amino acids. In DNA form, the CDR3 reads TGTGCCAGCAGCCCCCCTATTCGGTTGAGCTCCTACAATGAGCAGTTCTTC. Protein sequence: CASSPPIRLSSYNEQFF.

In DNA, the CDR3 is TGTGCCAGCAGCTCACAAAGCGGGAGGGCGGCAGATACGCAGTATTTT. Amino acids: CASSSQSGRAADTQYF. This chain links TRBV7-2 with TRBJ2-3, with 10 bases matching TRBD2. V lost 4 bases, J lost 4 bases, and 8 bases stayed unmatched. Looked up from germline, CDR1 is SGHTA and CDR2 is FQGNSA. The CDR3 sequence is 16 residues long.

The sample holds many counts of this clonotype. The rearrangement links TRBV6-5 to TRBJ2-1; 7 nucleotides agree with TRBD1. Germline values: CDR1 MNHEY, CDR2 SVGAGI. This CDR3 contains 14 residues. J gave up 9 bases and V 6 bases, and 11 bases lay outside the gene matches. CDR3 in DNA: TGTGCCAGCAGCCGATCCGGACAGGTCATTGAGCAGTTCTTC. Protein sequence: CASSRSGQVIEQFF.

The V call is TRBV12-3 or TRBV12-4, the J call TRBJ2-7, with D unresolved. This CDR3 contains 14 residues. Trimming shortened V by 3 bases and J by 5 bases, and 14 bases separated the two germline ends. For the CDR3, the DNA is TGTGCCAGCAGTTTCAGGTCTACCAGCCACGAGCAGTACTTC. This codes for CASSFRSTSHEQYF.

This clonotype was observed a handful of times. The CDR3 protein is CASRLNEQFF. The CDR3 coding sequence is TGTGCCAGCAGACTCAATGAGCAGTTCTTC. This chain uses TRBV2 with TRBJ2-1; no clear D gene. The V gene lost 6 bases and the J gene lost 6 bases, with 3 bases spanning the gap. The CDR3 consists of 10 residues. Per the germline V gene, CDR1 is SNHLY and CDR2 is FYNNEI. Combining the CDR3 with reference TRBV2 and TRBJ2-1 gives the whole variable domain EPEVTQTPSHQVTQMGQEVILRCVPISNHLYFYWYRQILGQKVEFLVSFYNNEISEKSEIFDDQFSVERPDGSNFTLKIRSTKLEDSAMYFCASRLNEQFFGPGTRLTVL.

The table lists this clonotype with many counts. J is TRBJ2-7 and V is TRBV5-6; 8 nucleotides line up with TRBD1. The germline gives CDR1 SGHDT, CDR2 YYEEEE. J lost 1 base, V lost 1 base, and 1 base had no gene match. This CDR3 region has 14 residues. CDR3 sequence: CASSLRQGSYEQYF. CDR3 DNA sequence: TGTGCCAGCAGCTTGCGACAGGGGTCCTACGAGCAGTACTTC. Variable domain in full (rest from reference TRBV5-6 and TRBJ2-7): DAGVTQSPTHLIKTRGQQVTLRCSPKSGHDTVSWYQQALGQGPQFIFQYYEEEERQRGNFPDRFSGHQFPNYSSELNVNALLLGDSALYLCASSLRQGSYEQYFGPGTRLTVT.

This clonotype was observed a handful of times. This chain connects TRBV28 to TRBJ1-2; D may be TRBD1 (5 bases). V lost 7 bases to trimming and J lost 4 bases, with 10 bases between them. Germline lookup yields CDR1 MDHEN and CDR2 SYDVKM. The length of the CDR3 is 12 residues. CDR3 loop: CASIGGGYGYTF. DNA for the CDR3: TGTGCCAGCATCGGTGGGGGCTATGGCTACACCTTC.

This clonotype came up a few times. This chain uses TRBV11-2 with TRBJ2-3; D is ambiguous. V was trimmed by 3 bases and J by 1 base, leaving 8 bases between them. Germline V gene sequence: CDR1 SGHAT, CDR2 FQNNGV. The CDR3 totals 14 residues. CDR3 sequence: CASSLAWGTDTQYF. CDR3 in DNA: TGTGCCAGCAGCTTGGCGTGGGGCACAGATACGCAGTATTTT.

This clonotype was observed a few times. The rearrangement uses TRBV6-5 and TRBJ2-7, with TRBD2 matching over 7 bases. CDR1 MNHEY and CDR2 SVGAGI come from the germline V gene. This CDR3 contains 13 residues. J gave up 5 bases and V 6 bases, and 7 bases lay outside the gene matches. The CDR3 region is CASRGGGSHEQYF. The CDR3 DNA sequence: TGTGCCAGCAGGGGAGGCGGGAGCCACGAGCAGTACTTC.

The table lists this clonotype with a few counts. The rearrangement links TRBV30 to TRBJ2-4, with D perhaps given as TRBD1 or TRBD2 (6 bases each). Germline V gives CDR1 GTSNPN, CDR2 SVGIG (reference sequence). V lost 8 bases to trimming and J lost 7 bases, with 15 bases between them. The CDR3 contains 12 residues. The CDR3 DNA is TGTGCCGGCGAGGGGGGTGCGAACATTCAGTACTTC. Translation: CAGEGGANIQYF.

V usage is TRBV29-1 and J usage is TRBJ1-2; D gene uncertain. Germline V gives CDR1 SQVTM, CDR2 ANQGSEA. Trimming pared 4 bases from V and 2 bases from J, leaving 5 bases between. This CDR3 has 11 residues. In DNA form, the CDR3 reads TGCAGCGTTGCGACCAACTATGGCTACACCTTC. Translation gives CSVATNYGYTF.

This chain connects TRBV11-3 to TRBJ2-1; TRBD2 matches 16 bases. The CDR3 totals 15 residues. The V gene's germline CDR1 is SGHNT and CDR2 YENEEA. The J segment lost 8 bases and the V segment lost 5 bases, leaving 3 bases of the junction unmatched. DNA for the CDR3: TGTGCCAGCAGCCGGGGACTAGCGGGAGGGGATGAGCAGTTCTTC. Amino acids: CASSRGLAGGDEQFF.

This clonotype was seen ten or more times. This chain uses TRBV11-2 with TRBJ2-2; unclear D gene. V gave up 5 bases and J gave up 8 bases, with 9 bases separating them. Germline assignment: CDR1 SGHAT and CDR2 FQNNGV. The CDR3 extends over 12 amino acids. Here the CDR3 reads CASSHVRGELFF. CDR3 DNA: TGTGCCAGCAGCCACGTGAGAGGGGAGCTGTTTTTT.

This clonotype was seen only a few times. V and J are TRBV11-2 and TRBJ1-1; D not resolved. The germline gives CDR1 SGHAT, CDR2 FQNNGV. The CDR3 loop spans 13 amino acids. V lost 0 bases, J lost 6 bases, and 8 bases lay in between. The CDR3 loop is CASSLDQPSEAFF. The CDR3 DNA reads as TGTGCCAGCAGCTTAGATCAGCCGTCTGAAGCTTTCTTT.

This clonotype appeared many times. The J gene is TRBJ1-2, the V gene TRBV27; no clear D gene. Germline CDR1 is MNHEY and CDR2 is SMNVEV (reference sequence). V lost 5 bases and J 5 bases, leaving 15 bases between the germline ends. The CDR3 extends over 14 amino acids. The CDR3 nucleotides read TGTGCCAGCAGTCCCTCTGGCGGCCCTTATGGCTACACCTTC. Its translation is CASSPSGGPYGYTF.

This clonotype occurred many times. The chain uses TRBV20-1 and TRBJ2-1, with D perhaps matching TRBD2 (5 bases). CDR1 is DFQATT and CDR2 is SNEGSKA in the germline V gene (reference sequence). Trimming cost V 0 bases and J 8 bases, with 17 bases left between them. The CDR3 length is 15 residues. The CDR3 coding sequence is TGCAGTGCTAGAGATGCGTCGCTAGCTTCTGATGAGCAGTTCTTC. Translation gives CSARDASLASDEQFF.

Ten or more counts support this clonotype. V is TRBV7-2 and J is TRBJ2-3; 12 bases are a match to TRBD2. CDR3 size: 17 residues. CDR1 SGHTA and CDR2 FQGNSA come from the germline V gene. The ends lost 2 bases at V and 3 bases at J; junction bases unmatched: 6. CDR3 region: CASSLLAGGPVTDTQYF. CDR3 nucleotide sequence: TGTGCCAGCAGCTTACTAGCGGGAGGGCCGGTAACAGATACGCAGTATTTT.

In regard to this clonotype: Compared with germline, one end of the junction differs, possibly owing to a read error. The rearrangement joins TRBV20-1 to TRBJ2-1, with a tentative D call TRBD2 (6 bases). Germline V gene data show CDR1 as DFQATT and CDR2 as SNEGSKA (reference sequence). This CDR3 has 13 residues. DNA for the CDR3: TGCAGTGCTGGAAATTCCCGGGGGAATGAGCGGTTCTTC. As protein: CSAGNSRGNERFF.

The rearrangement joins TRBV28 to TRBJ1-6, with a weak D call TRBD1 (5 bases). The ends were cut back, 4 bases at V and 7 bases at J, with 11 bases in the middle. The CDR3 totals 14 residues. The V gene's germline CDR1 is MDHEN and CDR2 SYDVKM. CDR3 region: CASSSQGLNSPLHF. CDR3 bases: TGTGCCAGCAGTTCCCAGGGACTCAATTCACCCCTCCACTTT.

This clonotype was seen at least ten times. V is TRBV21-1 and J is TRBJ2-7; TRBD1 was called by the table and not checked on the DNA. TRBV21-1 is tagged as a pseudogene. The CDR3 has 15 amino acids. CDR3 bases: TGTGCCAGCAGCCCAGTGCAGGGACAGGTCTACGAGCAGTACTTC. Translation: CASSPVQGQVYEQYF.

This clonotype was counted between two and nine times. The V and J genes are TRBV2 and TRBJ1-1; no firm D call. V was trimmed by 4 bases and J by 6 bases, leaving 12 bases between them. Looked up from germline, CDR1 is SNHLY and CDR2 is FYNNEI. This CDR3 is built from 13 residues. CDR3 loop: CASSGGVGSEAFF. CDR3 DNA: TGTGCCAGCAGTGGTGGTGTTGGGTCTGAAGCTTTCTTT.

This clonotype occurred many times. This chain links TRBV2 with TRBJ2-7; the match to TRBD2 covers 10 bases. V was clipped by 3 bases and J by 3 bases; unmatched bases: 5. The CDR3 contains 15 residues. Germline CDR1 reads SNHLY; CDR2 reads FYNNEI. CDR3 nucleotide sequence: TGTGCCAGCAGTGATGGTGCTAGCGGGAGCTACGAGCAGTACTTC. It yields the protein CASSDGASGSYEQYF.

This clonotype was picked up many times. The gene calls are TRBV19 and TRBJ2-7, with 7 nucleotides matching TRBD1. CDR1 and CDR2 (germline): LNHDA, SQIVND (reference sequence). The CDR3 runs 11 residues. V dropped 6 bases and J dropped 4; count of bases not matched to a gene: 0. This CDR3 is CASRQGYEQYF. In nucleotides, the CDR3 is TGTGCCAGTAGACAGGGGTACGAGCAGTACTTC. Filled out from reference TRBV19 and TRBJ2-7, the complete variable domain reads DGGITQSPKYLFRKEGQNVTLSCEQNLNHDAMYWYRQDPGQGLRLIYYSQIVNDFQKGDIAEGYSVSREKKESFPLTVTSAQKNPTAFYLCASRQGYEQYFGPGTRLTVT.

In its sample, this clonotype was seen many times. The rearrangement uses TRBV12-3 or TRBV12-4 and TRBJ1-6; D possibly corresponds to TRBD1 (6 bases). Trimming took off 6 bases at V and 10 bases at J, with 7 bases between the two ends. The CDR3 is 11 residues long. The CDR3 region has the DNA TGTGCCAGCAGAGGGGGGTCACCCCTCCACTTT. Translating it yields CASRGGSPLHF.

The V and J genes are TRBV27 and TRBJ2-7; the D is unclear. Germline loops: CDR1 MNHEY, CDR2 SMNVEV (reference sequence). V was trimmed by 8 bases and J by 6 bases, leaving 17 bases between them. The CDR3 totals 13 residues. The CDR3 region is CASHPSGVFEQYF. CDR3 nucleotide sequence: TGTGCCAGCCACCCTAGTGGGGTATTCGAGCAGTACTTC.

This clonotype has at least ten counts. This chain joins TRBV29-1 and TRBJ2-3; the match to TRBD1 covers 8 bases. V dropped 0 bases and J dropped 4; count of bases not matched to a gene: 6. The CDR3 covers 15 residues. The germline V gene encodes CDR1 SQVTM and CDR2 ANQGSEA. CDR3 sequence reads: CSVEDRRTGSDTQYF. CDR3 nucleotides: TGCAGCGTTGAAGATCGGCGGACAGGGTCAGATACGCAGTATTTT.

The chain employs TRBV7-9 and TRBJ1-1; 7 bases align to TRBD1. The trim removed 5 bases at V and 7 bases at J, leaving 4 bases unmatched. Germline values: CDR1 SEHNR, CDR2 FQNEAQ (reference sequence). The CDR3 totals 12 residues. The CDR3 sequence: CASSHRDSEAFF. CDR3 nucleotide sequence: TGTGCCAGCAGCCACCGGGACAGTGAAGCTTTCTTT.

This clonotype was seen a handful of times. The chain is built from TRBV28 and TRBJ2-7; TRBD1 matches at 9 bases. Per germline, CDR1 MDHEN and CDR2 SYDVKM. V was clipped by 6 bases and J by 5 bases; unmatched bases: 5. This CDR3 has 13 amino acids. The CDR3 sequence is CASRGQGEDEQYF. CDR3 bases: TGTGCCAGCAGGGGACAGGGAGAGGACGAGCAGTACTTC.

The sample holds many counts of this clonotype. The gene calls are TRBV12-3 or TRBV12-4 and TRBJ2-3; D is unclear. The V end lost 3 bases, the J end lost 2 bases, and 15 bases lay between the germline ends. The CDR3 runs to 16 residues. As DNA, the CDR3 is TGTGCCAGCAGTTTCCAAGGGCTTCGTTACACAGATACGCAGTATTTT. As protein: CASSFQGLRYTDTQYF.